This T cell receptor beta chain emerged from a study of technical replicates of blood from several donors. The CDR3 contains 11 residues. Germline values: CDR1 DFQATT, CDR2 SNEGSKA (reference sequence). V was cut by 0 bases and J by 8 bases, with 7 bases left in between. The table came from immunoSEQ multiplex PCR; TCRdb's copy has only in-frame clones and leaves some out. Among 95,000 to 100,000 clones listed, nearly 96% were seen once. The chain uses TRBV20-1 and TRBJ2-5; D is unclear. Sample: T cells isolated from PBMCs. The sequence was collected from a human donor in good health. The CDR3 nucleotides are TGCAGTGCTAGAGATAGCCGAACCCAGTACTTC. It yields the protein CSARDSRTQYF.